The rows below give T cell receptor beta chains drawn from one sample of a study of shared clonotypes between healthy human individuals. Sequencing was performed with immunoSEQ multiplex PCR; in TCRdb, only in-frame clones are kept and a portion is missing. The sample has about a million clones, 60% to 85% seen once. The sample taken for sequencing was memory CD4+ T cells from PBMCs. Source of these receptors: a young man in good health. Some clones in this sample may be carry-over from other donors' samples. Both conserved end residues are part of each CDR3. A D gene is named only where the DNA matches it firmly. Size values are once, few and many counts, or a class for expanded clones, and some rows have none.

v_gene	abundance	d_gene	j_gene	CDR3aa	CDR3nt
TRBV29-1	few	TRBD2	TRBJ2-3	CSVVAGGTDTQYF	TGCAGCGTTGTCGCGGGGGGCACAGATACGCAGTATTTT
TRBV9	.	.	TRBJ2-3	CASSVLGGPSTDTQYF	TGTGCCAGCAGCGTACTCGGCGGCCCTAGCACAGATACGCAGTATTTT
TRBV9	.	TRBD2	TRBJ2-1	CASSQFRLAGPTSQLYNEQFF	TGTGCCAGCAGCCAATTCAGGCTAGCGGGCCCGACTTCCCAATTATACAATGAGCAGTTCTTC
TRBV9	few	TRBD1	TRBJ1-1	CASSVGAGGSVTEAFF	TGTGCCAGCAGCGTAGGAGCAGGGGGCTCGGTCACTGAAGCTTTCTTT
TRBV19	few	TRBD1	TRBJ2-2	CASSIDLLGQGNTGELFF	TGTGCCAGTAGTATAGATCTATTGGGACAGGGAAACACCGGGGAGCTGTTTTTT
TRBV5-4	.	.	TRBJ2-2	CASSSGGKGANGELFF	TGTGCCAGCAGCTCCGGGGGGAAGGGGGCAAACGGGGAGCTGTTTTTT
TRBV7-6	.	TRBD2	TRBJ2-7	CASSLIGLAGYEQYF	TGTGCCAGCAGCCTAATCGGACTAGCGGGGTACGAGCAGTACTTC
TRBV7-2	.	.	TRBJ2-4	CASSSDRELAKNIQYF	TGTGCCAGCAGCTCCGATCGGGAGCTAGCCAAAAACATTCAGTACTTC
TRBV7-3	.	.	TRBJ2-3	CASSASRGTDTQYF	TGTGCCAGCAGCGCCAGCCGGGGCACAGATACGCAGTATTTT
TRBV29-1	few	.	TRBJ2-7	CSVGTSYEQYF	TGCAGCGTTGGCACCTCCTACGAGCAGTACTTC
TRBV7-9	.	TRBD1	TRBJ2-5	CASSLAGQGARETQYF	TGTGCCAGCAGCTTAGCGGGACAGGGGGCCCGGGAGACCCAGTACTTC
TRBV20-1	.	.	TRBJ1-2	CSAQAYGYTF	TGCAGTGCCCAAGCCTATGGCTACACCTTC
TRBV7-2	once	TRBD1	TRBJ1-5	CASSFTGTESQPQHF	TGTGCCAGCAGTTTTACCGGGACAGAGAGTCAGCCCCAGCATTTT
TRBV5-1	.	.	TRBJ2-1	CASSLGVSGLRLGDEQFF	TGCGCCAGCAGCTTGGGTGTGTCGGGGCTCAGGCTAGGCGATGAGCAGTTCTTC
TRBV11-2	.	.	TRBJ1-3	CASSSIYSGNTIYF	TGTGCCAGCAGTTCTATTTACTCTGGAAACACCATATATTTT
TRBV5-6	.	TRBD2	TRBJ2-1	CASSTGLENEQFF	TGTGCCAGCAGCACGGGACTAGAGAATGAGCAGTTCTTC
TRBV2	.	.	TRBJ1-3	CASSPTVSGNTIYF	TGTGCCAGCAGTCCCACCGTCTCTGGAAACACCATATATTTT
TRBV6-1	.	.	TRBJ2-5	CASGQWVMETQYF	TGTGCCAGCGGTCAATGGGTTATGGAGACCCAGTACTTC
TRBV21-1	few	.	TRBJ1-5	CASSRFPWTANSNQPQHF	TGTGCCAGCAGCAGGTTCCCCTGGACAGCCAATAGCAATCAGCCCCAGCATTTT
TRBV7-8	.	.	TRBJ2-3	CASTERRGLRTDTQYF	TGTGCCAGCACCGAAAGGAGGGGCCTGAGGACAGATACGCAGTATTTT
TRBV7-9	.	.	TRBJ2-6	CASSRPGDRSSGANVLTF	TGTGCCAGCAGCCGACCCGGAGATAGGAGCTCTGGGGCCAACGTCCTGACTTTC
TRBV4-2	many	.	TRBJ2-6	CASSQGSTVSGANVLTF	TGTGCCAGCAGCCAAGGCTCGACAGTGTCTGGGGCCAACGTCCTGACTTTC
TRBV7-3	.	.	TRBJ1-1	CASSLLGTGAEAFF	TGTGCCAGCAGCCTCTTGGGAACGGGAGCTGAAGCTTTCTTT
TRBV4-1	once	TRBD1	TRBJ2-7	CASSQGQTGVDEQYF	TGCGCCAGCAGCCAAGGACAGACAGGGGTCGACGAGCAGTACTTC
TRBV29-1	.	.	TRBJ1-2	CSGYRDKDGYTF	TGCAGCGGCTACCGGGACAAGGATGGCTACACCTTC
TRBV5-4	.	TRBD1	TRBJ1-2	CASSLAGQGARRGYTF	TGTGCCAGCAGCTTGGCCGGACAGGGGGCGCGGAGGGGCTACACCTTC
TRBV4-3	.	.	TRBJ2-1	CASSHADYANEQFF	TGCGCCAGCAGCCATGCTGACTACGCCAATGAGCAGTTCTTC
TRBV27	few	.	TRBJ1-1	CASSLSFFQGPMNTEAFF	TGTGCCAGCAGTTTATCCTTCTTCCAGGGTCCTATGAACACTGAAGCTTTCTTT
TRBV6-1	many	.	TRBJ1-5	CASSEATQSNQPQHF	TGTGCCAGCAGTGAAGCGACACAGAGCAATCAGCCCCAGCATTTT
TRBV5-1	.	TRBD1	TRBJ1-3	CASSSTGQGAGNTIYF	TGCGCCAGCAGCTCTACCGGACAGGGGGCTGGAAACACCATATATTTT
TRBV27	few	.	TRBJ2-2	CASSFLIRAGELFF	TGTGCCAGCAGTTTCCTTATTCGGGCCGGGGAGCTGTTTTTT
TRBV6-6	.	TRBD1	TRBJ1-4	CASSYPPGTGDEKLFF	TGTGCCAGCAGTTACCCCCCCGGGACAGGGGACGAAAAACTGTTTTTT
TRBV7-3	.	.	TRBJ2-2	CASSLAGAANTGELFF	TGTGCCAGCAGCTTAGCCGGGGCCGCGAACACCGGGGAGCTGTTTTTT
TRBV27	once	TRBD1	TRBJ2-7	CASKPRDRALREQYF	TGTGCCAGCAAACCCCGGGACAGGGCCCTTAGGGAGCAGTACTTC
TRBV30	.	TRBD2	TRBJ2-2	CAWISGAGTGELFF	TGTGCCTGGATTAGCGGGGCGGGTACCGGGGAGCTGTTTTTT
TRBV5-1	.	.	TRBJ2-3	CASSLWGDTQYF	TGCGCCAGCAGCTTGTGGGGGGATACGCAGTATTTT
TRBV6-6	.	.	TRBJ2-5	CASERVGETQYF	TGTGCCAGCGAGAGAGTCGGAGAGACCCAGTACTTC
TRBV7-2	few	.	TRBJ2-1	CASSLEDRGQFF	TGTGCCAGCAGCTTGGAGGATAGGGGACAGTTCTTC
TRBV11-2	.	TRBD2	TRBJ2-2	CAQGRVAGGAGELFF	TGTGCCCAAGGTCGGGTAGCGGGAGGTGCCGGGGAGCTGTTTTTT
TRBV5-4	.	.	TRBJ1-2	CASTPDHYGYTF	TGTGCCAGCACCCCTGACCACTATGGCTACACCTTC
TRBV5-4	few	.	TRBJ2-7	CASSPARTGPDYEQYF	TGTGCCAGCAGCCCGGCTAGAACAGGACCGGACTACGAGCAGTACTTC
TRBV14	.	.	TRBJ2-7	CASSQFGGTDEQYF	TGTGCCAGCAGCCAATTTGGCGGGACAGACGAGCAGTACTTC